This TCR beta chain emerged from a study of blood T cells in healthy people across ages. This CDR3 contains 13 residues. V was clipped by 6 bases and J by 6 bases; unmatched bases: 6. CDR1 SQVTM and CDR2 ANQGSEA come from the germline V gene. Then a second PCR, running about 6 to 12 cycles, was carried out with a sample-barcoded 5' primer and a J-beta primer mix. TCRdb independently ran MiXCR on the 5' RACE reads; one entry per CDR3 protein. Of just over 1 million distinct CDR3 sequences listed, 35% to 55% are singletons. The genes are TRBV29-1 and TRBJ2-2, with 8 bases lining up with TRBD1. Sequencing used blood. This clonotype originated in an older woman in good health. CDR3 DNA: TGCAGCGTGGAGACGGGACAGGCCGGGGAGCTGTTTTTT. It is translated as CSVETGQAGELFF.